These T cell receptor beta chains were read from a single sample in a study of radiation and T cells in renal cell carcinoma. Libraries were prepared by immunoSEQ multiplex PCR; TCRdb keeps only in-frame clonotypes and omits some of them. The sample has about 64,000 clones; 70% to 80% are singletons. The specimen was blood, collected from a patient whose treatment included radiotherapy and nephrectomy. All receptors derive from a man aged 55-75 years with renal cell carcinoma. CDR3s include the opening cysteine and the closing phenylalanine or tryptophan.

TRBV11-2	TRBJ1-1	CASSLSLYRGLTEAFF
TRBV6-5	TRBJ2-2	CASSYSGGGELFF
TRBV7-9	TRBJ2-6	CASQPPGANVLTF
TRBV19	TRBJ2-3	CASSIELMDLDTQYF
TRBV7-7	TRBJ2-5	CASSLPGGRETQYF
TRBV10-3	TRBJ1-1	CAIKPGLRLNTEAFF
TRBV30	TRBJ2-3	CAWTWDRGTDTQYF
TRBV7-9	TRBJ2-5	CASSEAGGEETQYF
TRBV11-2	TRBJ2-7	CASSSGPSSYEQYF
TRBV2	TRBJ1-5	CASSWDNSQPQHF
TRBV2	TRBJ1-1	CASTQGRGLNTEAFF